These T cell receptor beta chains were read from a single sample in a study of blood T cell repertoires in COVID-19. Profiling relied on immunoSEQ multiplex PCR, and the TCRdb table lists in-frame clones only, not all of them. The sample lists approximately 170,000 clones, around 90% occurring once. The specimen was peripheral blood. The receptors derive from a man aged 50-60 years who had recovered from COVID-19. The CDR3 runs from the conserved cysteine through the conserved F or W. A D gene is named only where the DNA matches it firmly. The size entry is marked missing in some rows and otherwise reads once, few, many or a size class.

j_call: TRBJ1-6; clone_size: few; v_call: TRBV9; d_call: -; cdr3_nt: TGTGCCAGCAGCGCTCTGAATTCACCCCTCCACTTT; cdr3_aa: CASSALNSPLHF
j_call: TRBJ1-2; clone_size: -; v_call: TRBV25-1; d_call: TRBD1; cdr3_nt: TGTGCCAGCAGTGGACAGGGGGCAGATGGCTACACCTTC; cdr3_aa: CASSGQGADGYTF
j_call: TRBJ2-3; clone_size: -; v_call: TRBV6-5; d_call: TRBD2; cdr3_nt: TGTGCCAGCCATCTAGCGGGAGGAAGAAATACGCAGTATTTT; cdr3_aa: CASHLAGGRNTQYF
j_call: TRBJ1-2; clone_size: -; v_call: TRBV19; d_call: TRBD1; cdr3_nt: TGTGCCAGTAGGCCCGACAGGGGCGATGGCTACACCTTC; cdr3_aa: CASRPDRGDGYTF
j_call: TRBJ1-2; clone_size: many; v_call: TRBV10-2; d_call: -; cdr3_nt: TGCGCCAGCAGTGAAGGGGCTAACTATGGCTACACCTTC; cdr3_aa: CASSEGANYGYTF
j_call: TRBJ2-7; clone_size: -; v_call: TRBV9; d_call: -; cdr3_nt: TGTGCCAGCAGCGTCCAAGGGGACACAGCCTCTCCTTCCTACGAGCAGTACTTC; cdr3_aa: CASSVQGDTASPSYEQYF
j_call: TRBJ2-5; clone_size: -; v_call: TRBV4-3; d_call: TRBD2; cdr3_nt: TGCGCCAGCAGCCAAGGACTAGCGGGACTAGAGACCCAGTACTTC; cdr3_aa: CASSQGLAGLETQYF
j_call: TRBJ1-4; clone_size: -; v_call: TRBV6-5; d_call: TRBD1; cdr3_nt: TGTGCCAGCAGTTTCGATCGGGACAGAAATGAAAAACTGTTTTTT; cdr3_aa: CASSFDRDRNEKLFF
j_call: TRBJ2-2; clone_size: -; v_call: TRBV19; d_call: -; cdr3_nt: TGTGCCAGTAGTATCTTCACGGGGATCATCGCCGGGGAGCTGTTTTTT; cdr3_aa: CASSIFTGIIAGELFF
j_call: TRBJ2-7; clone_size: -; v_call: TRBV4-1; d_call: TRBD1; cdr3_nt: TGCGCCAGCAGCCAAGCTACCCTGGGACAGGGATCCTACGAGCAGTACTTC; cdr3_aa: CASSQATLGQGSYEQYF
j_call: TRBJ2-1; clone_size: -; v_call: TRBV30; d_call: -; cdr3_nt: TGTGCCTGGAGGGGCCCCCACACAGGGAGTGAGCAGTTCTTC; cdr3_aa: CAWRGPHTGSEQFF
j_call: TRBJ1-2; clone_size: -; v_call: TRBV25-1; d_call: -; cdr3_nt: TGTGCCAGCAGTCCCGGGGGGAACTATGGCTACACCTTC; cdr3_aa: CASSPGGNYGYTF
j_call: TRBJ1-1; clone_size: -; v_call: TRBV3-1/TRBV3-2; d_call: -; cdr3_nt: TGTGCCAGCAGCCGCTGGGAGGGAACTGAAGCTTTCTTT; cdr3_aa: CASSRWEGTEAFF
j_call: TRBJ2-7; clone_size: -; v_call: TRBV7-2; d_call: -; cdr3_nt: TGTGCCAGCAGCATCTGGGGGGTCTCCTACGAGCAGTACTTC; cdr3_aa: CASSIWGVSYEQYF
j_call: TRBJ2-7; clone_size: -; v_call: TRBV29-1; d_call: -; cdr3_nt: TGCAGCGTTGCCGACCCGGGGGAGCAGTACTTC; cdr3_aa: CSVADPGEQYF
j_call: TRBJ2-2; clone_size: -; v_call: TRBV9; d_call: -; cdr3_nt: TGTGCCAGCAGCGTATTTCAGAACACCGGGGAGCTGTTTTTT; cdr3_aa: CASSVFQNTGELFF
j_call: TRBJ2-7; clone_size: -; v_call: TRBV5-4; d_call: TRBD2; cdr3_nt: TGTGCCAGCAGCGGGGGGGGACTAGCGGGAGGCGAGCAGTACTTC; cdr3_aa: CASSGGGLAGGEQYF
j_call: TRBJ1-1; clone_size: -; v_call: TRBV25-1; d_call: -; cdr3_nt: TGTGCCAGCAGTGACAGGACACGGAACACTGAAGCTTTCTTT; cdr3_aa: CASSDRTRNTEAFF
j_call: TRBJ1-1; clone_size: once; v_call: TRBV12-3/TRBV12-4; d_call: -; cdr3_nt: TGTGCCAGCAGAATCCATGAGGGAGCTGAAGCTTTCTTT; cdr3_aa: CASRIHEGAEAFF
j_call: TRBJ1-1; clone_size: once; v_call: TRBV5-1; d_call: TRBD1; cdr3_nt: TGCGCCAGCAGCCCCTTGGACAGGGCGAACACTGAAGCTTTCTTT; cdr3_aa: CASSPLDRANTEAFF
j_call: TRBJ1-3; clone_size: -; v_call: TRBV15; d_call: -; cdr3_nt: TGTGCCACCAGCAGTGTAGGGGTCAACTCTGGAAACACCATATATTTT; cdr3_aa: CATSSVGVNSGNTIYF
j_call: TRBJ1-6; clone_size: once; v_call: TRBV5-4; d_call: TRBD1; cdr3_nt: TGTGCCAGCAGCCCCTCGGGACAGGTTGATAATTCACCCCTCCACTTT; cdr3_aa: CASSPSGQVDNSPLHF